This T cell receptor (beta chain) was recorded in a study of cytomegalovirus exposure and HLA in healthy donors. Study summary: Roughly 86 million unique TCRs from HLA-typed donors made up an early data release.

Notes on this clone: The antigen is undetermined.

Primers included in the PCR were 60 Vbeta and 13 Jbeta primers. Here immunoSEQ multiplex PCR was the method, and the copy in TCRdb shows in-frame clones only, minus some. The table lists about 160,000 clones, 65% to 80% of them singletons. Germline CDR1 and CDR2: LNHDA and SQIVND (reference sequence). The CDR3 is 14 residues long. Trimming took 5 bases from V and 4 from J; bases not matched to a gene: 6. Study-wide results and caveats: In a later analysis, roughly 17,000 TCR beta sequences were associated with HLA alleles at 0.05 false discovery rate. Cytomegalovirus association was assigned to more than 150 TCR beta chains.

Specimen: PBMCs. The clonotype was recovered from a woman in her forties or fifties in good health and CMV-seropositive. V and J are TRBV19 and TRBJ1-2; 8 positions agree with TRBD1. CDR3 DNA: TGTGCCAGTAGTGTTGGACAGGGCGTCTATGGCTACACCTTC. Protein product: CASSVGQGVYGYTF.